Listed below are T cell receptor beta chains from one sample, sequenced in a study of resident and recirculating memory T cells in vitiligo. TCRdb's copy holds only in-frame clones and misses some; the assay was immunoSEQ multiplex PCR. Of 55,000 to 75,000 clones detected, about nine tenths appear once; the ten largest clones hold less than 5%. Material: blood. These receptor sequences come from a male donor with vitiligo. The CDR3 runs from the conserved cysteine through the conserved F or W.

j_call: TRBJ1-5
v_call: TRBV7-2
cdr3_aa: CASGNRGFSQPQHF

j_call: TRBJ1-2
v_call: TRBV19
cdr3_aa: CASEILTQGNYGYTF

j_call: TRBJ2-3
v_call: TRBV28
cdr3_aa: CASSLGGLATDTQYF

j_call: TRBJ1-3
v_call: TRBV30
cdr3_aa: CAWYRPRGNTIYF

j_call: TRBJ2-5
v_call: TRBV7-9
cdr3_aa: CASSLPLGRLAGEQETQYF

j_call: TRBJ1-6
v_call: TRBV11-2
cdr3_aa: CASSLGSWGDETNSPLHF

j_call: TRBJ2-3
v_call: TRBV9
cdr3_aa: CASSVVGRLSTDTQYF

j_call: TRBJ1-5
v_call: TRBV5-4
cdr3_aa: CASSLDRNQPQHF

j_call: TRBJ1-2
v_call: TRBV6-5
cdr3_aa: CASSAGQRANYGYTF

j_call: TRBJ2-6
v_call: TRBV7-7
cdr3_aa: CASSLSGGPGANVLTF

j_call: TRBJ2-3
v_call: TRBV19
cdr3_aa: CASNNEGTDTQYF

j_call: TRBJ1-1
v_call: TRBV5-6
cdr3_aa: CASSLLSETGGTEAFF

j_call: TRBJ2-6
v_call: TRBV6-1
cdr3_aa: CASRQTVSGANVLTF

j_call: TRBJ1-6
v_call: TRBV5-6
cdr3_aa: CASSLAGSSYNSPLHF

j_call: TRBJ2-5
v_call: TRBV5-6
cdr3_aa: CASSYRDREETQYF

j_call: TRBJ1-6
v_call: TRBV4-2
cdr3_aa: CASSQESRPGYNSPLHF

j_call: TRBJ2-5
v_call: TRBV9
cdr3_aa: CASSVERGTQETQYF

j_call: TRBJ2-2
v_call: TRBV7-3
cdr3_aa: CASSFQGSNTGELFF

j_call: TRBJ2-1
v_call: TRBV4-3
cdr3_aa: CASSQDPAGEYNEQFF

j_call: TRBJ2-1
v_call: TRBV4-2
cdr3_aa: CASSQEGPGGHNEQFF

j_call: TRBJ2-7
v_call: TRBV6-5
cdr3_aa: CASSYSTGSSYEQYF

j_call: TRBJ2-7
v_call: TRBV5-4
cdr3_aa: CASSWARGEVEQYF

j_call: TRBJ1-1
v_call: TRBV7-8
cdr3_aa: CASSPSTGNTEAFF

j_call: TRBJ2-2
v_call: TRBV2
cdr3_aa: CASRPLAGALDGELFF

j_call: TRBJ2-7
v_call: TRBV6-5
cdr3_aa: CATGTGGYEQYF

j_call: TRBJ2-3
v_call: TRBV4-3
cdr3_aa: CASSQERGGADTQYF

j_call: TRBJ1-1
v_call: TRBV28
cdr3_aa: CASSTGGEGTAEAFF

j_call: TRBJ2-5
v_call: TRBV5-6
cdr3_aa: CASSAGLVKETQYF

j_call: TRBJ1-2
v_call: TRBV9
cdr3_aa: CASSAQAAGANYGYTF

j_call: TRBJ1-6
v_call: TRBV27
cdr3_aa: CASSSGQGLTPLHF

j_call: TRBJ1-5
v_call: TRBV19
cdr3_aa: CAGAGTGGSQPQHF

j_call: TRBJ2-2
v_call: TRBV5-1
cdr3_aa: CASSLGPSKTGELFF

j_call: TRBJ2-6
v_call: TRBV7-9
cdr3_aa: CASSLDISGANVLTF

j_call: TRBJ2-1
v_call: TRBV9
cdr3_aa: CASSGLGTNSYNEQFF

j_call: TRBJ2-7
v_call: TRBV4-3
cdr3_aa: CASSQQIGQPAEQYF

j_call: TRBJ1-1
v_call: TRBV7-2
cdr3_aa: CASIKGLMNTEAFF

j_call: TRBJ2-2
v_call: TRBV2
cdr3_aa: CASSEGTGRTGELFF